These 2 T cell receptor beta chains were all obtained from the same sample, sequenced in a study of shared clonotypes between healthy human individuals. Repertoires were generated with immunoSEQ multiplex PCR, while TCRdb's copy carries only in-frame clones and drops some. The sample records just over 2,000,000 clones, around 95% being singletons. Sequenced material: naive CD4+ T cells sorted from blood. As for subset: CD45RA+ positively selected. These receptors were obtained from a man aged 18 to 29 in good health.

In this sample, this clone turned up once. The genes are TRBV30 and TRBJ1-1, with D possibly being TRBD1 (5 bases). The CDR3 covers 14 residues. V lost 4 bases, J lost 0 bases, and 12 bases lay in between. Germline V gives CDR1 GTSNPN, CDR2 SVGIG (reference sequence). The CDR3 loop reads CAWTLGTLNTEAFF. CDR3 coding DNA: TGTGCCTGGACTCTAGGGACGCTGAACACTGAAGCTTTCTTT.

The sample holds one count of this clone. CDR3 in DNA: TGTGCCAGTAACCGGGACAGGGTGAACACTGAAGCTTTCTTT. It encodes CASNRDRVNTEAFF. The V call is TRBV19, the J call TRBJ1-1; 9 nucleotides agree with TRBD1. The CDR3 is 14 amino acids. The germline V gene encodes CDR1 LNHDA and CDR2 SQIVND (reference sequence). The ends lost 7 bases at V and 0 bases at J; junction bases unmatched: 3.